This T cell receptor (beta chain) was sequenced for a study of blood T cell repertoires in COVID-19. Germline CDR1 reads MNHEY; CDR2 reads SVGAGI. V trimming: 7 bases; J trimming: 7 bases; junction bases outside the gene matches: 6. The CDR3 totals 12 residues. TCRdb's copy holds only in-frame clones and misses some; the assay was immunoSEQ multiplex PCR. The profile shows about 320,000 clones, more than 85% of them singletons. The sequencing sample was made of PBMCs or T cells enriched from blood (not recorded which). This chain links TRBV6-5 with TRBJ1-2; 7 bases map to TRBD1. The clonotype originates from a woman aged 25-40 years who had been exposed to COVID-19. This chain's CDR3 is CASTKQGIGYTF. CDR3 nucleotide sequence: TGTGCCAGCACAAAACAGGGGATTGGCTACACCTTC.